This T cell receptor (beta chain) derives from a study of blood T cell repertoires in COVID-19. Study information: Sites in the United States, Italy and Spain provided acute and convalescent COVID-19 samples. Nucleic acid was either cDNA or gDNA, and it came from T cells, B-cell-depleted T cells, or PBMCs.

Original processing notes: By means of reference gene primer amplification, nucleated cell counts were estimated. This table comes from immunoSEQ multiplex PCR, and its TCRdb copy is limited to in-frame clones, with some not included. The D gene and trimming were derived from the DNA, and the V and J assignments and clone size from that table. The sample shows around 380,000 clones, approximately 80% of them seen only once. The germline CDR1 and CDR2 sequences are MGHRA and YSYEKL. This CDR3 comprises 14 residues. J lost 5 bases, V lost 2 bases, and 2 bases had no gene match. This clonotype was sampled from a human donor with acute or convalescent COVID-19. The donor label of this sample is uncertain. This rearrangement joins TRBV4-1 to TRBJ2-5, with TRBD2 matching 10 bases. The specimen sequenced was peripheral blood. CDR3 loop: CASSQLAGAETQYF. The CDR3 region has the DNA TGCGCCAGCAGCCAACTAGCGGGGGCGGAGACCCAGTACTTC.